Below, 31 T cell receptor beta chains from the same sample are listed, as sequenced in a study of T-cell reconstitution after alpha-beta-depleted transplantation in children. Unique molecular identifiers featured in how the TCRbeta library was prepared. MiXCR was run by TCRdb on the PCR reads, yielding one entry per CDR3 protein. Of a few hundred thousand distinct CDR3 sequences listed, 9% to 12% are singletons. The sample consisted of PBMCs from the stem cell graft donor, taken from the stem cell graft. The receptors come from a human donor who donated a stem cell graft to a child with acute lymphoblastic leukemia.

The chain carries TRBV4-1 and TRBJ1-2; the match to TRBD1 covers 9 bases. The CDR3 has 13 residues. After removal of 6 bases from V and 9 bases from J, the junction contained 8 bases not matched to a gene. Germline V gene lookup returns CDR1 MGHRA and CDR2 YSYEKL. CDR3 protein: CASRATGGLSYTF. DNA for the CDR3: TGCGCCAGCAGGGCGACAGGGGGTCTGAGCTACACCTTC.

This clonotype was recorded a few times. This chain joins TRBV5-6 and TRBJ2-1; no firm D call. Trimming left V 3 bases short and J 7 bases short, with 14 bases between. The CDR3 contains 14 residues. CDR1 is SGHDT, CDR2 YYEEEE, per germline. The DNA for the CDR3 is TGTGCCAGCAGCTACCAAAGCGTTGTGAATGAGCAGTTCTTC. Its translation is CASSYQSVVNEQFF.

This clonotype was detected a few times. The chain employs TRBV7-9 and TRBJ2-3; D ambiguous. CDR1 is SEHNR and CDR2 is FQNEAQ in the germline V gene (reference sequence). The germline V and J ends were trimmed by 5 bases and 6 bases, with 9 bases remaining between them. This CDR3 is built from 12 residues. CDR3 DNA sequence: TGTGCCAGCAGCCAACGATCGGATACGCAGTATTTT. Translating gives CASSQRSDTQYF.

The chain is built from TRBV4-3 and TRBJ2-6; D might be TRBD1 (6 bases). V lost 1 base to trimming and J lost 2 bases, with 9 bases between them. This CDR3 has 16 amino acids. The V gene's germline CDR1 is LGHNA and CDR2 YSLEER. CDR3 loop: CASSQGTAPGANVLTF. The CDR3 coding sequence is TGCGCCAGCAGCCAAGGGACAGCTCCTGGGGCCAACGTCCTGACTTTC.

The rearrangement links TRBV3-1 to TRBJ2-1, with TRBD2 matching over 9 bases. In germline, CDR1 is LGHDT, CDR2 YNNKEL (reference sequence). The CDR3 has 17 residues. CDR3 loop: CTFRLPARLAEGYEQFF. In DNA, the CDR3 is TGTACCTTCAGACTGCCGGCGAGACTAGCGGAGGGGTATGAGCAGTTCTTC.

This clonotype came up a few times. V gene TRBV4-1 combines with J gene TRBJ2-1, with a possible D match to TRBD2 (5 bases). V dropped 1 base and J dropped 2 bases, with 12 bases sitting between them. Germline CDR1 MGHRA, CDR2 YSYEKL. The CDR3 is 16 residues long. For the CDR3, the DNA is TGCGCCAGCAGCCAAGGGACTTCCTTACCCTACAATGAGCAGTTCTTC. This sequence encodes CASSQGTSLPYNEQFF.

This clonotype was seen only a few times. The J gene is TRBJ1-1, the V gene TRBV5-6; TRBD1 agrees at 8 bases. The CDR3 extends over 15 amino acids. With 3 bases clipped from V and 6 bases from J, the junction kept 10 bases outside the gene matches. CDR1 is SGHDT, CDR2 YYEEEE, per germline. DNA of the CDR3: TGTGCCAGCAGCTCCCGGACAGGGTGGGAGTCTGAAGCTTTCTTT. Protein sequence: CASSSRTGWESEAFF.

V is TRBV27 and J is TRBJ2-3; D remains ambiguous. Per the germline V gene, CDR1 is MNHEY and CDR2 is SMNVEV (reference sequence). The V gene lost 0 bases and the J gene lost 7 bases, with 8 bases spanning the gap. The CDR3 contains 13 residues. CDR3 in amino acids: CASSLSGRHTQYF. Written as DNA, the CDR3 is TGTGCCAGCAGTTTATCAGGGCGTCATACGCAGTATTTT.

The chain couples TRBV18 to TRBJ2-7; weak D call: TRBD1 (6 bases). CDR1 KGHSH and CDR2 LQKENI come from the germline V gene. Deletions cut 2 bases from V and 4 bases from J, with 18 bases between. This CDR3 is 16 amino acids long. This CDR3 is CASSPDSGGPTYEQYF. CDR3 DNA: TGTGCCAGCTCACCAGACTCTGGGGGCCCTACTTACGAGCAGTACTTC. Based on the CDR3 plus reference TRBV18 and TRBJ2-7, the full variable domain is NAGVMQNPRHLVRRRGQEARLRCSPMKGHSHVYWYRQLPEEGLKFMVYLQKENIIDESGMPKERFSAEFPKEGPSILRIQQVVRGDSAAYFCASSPDSGGPTYEQYFGPGTRLTVT.

This clonotype was seen ten or more times. The chain couples TRBV27 to TRBJ2-1; weak D call: TRBD2 (6 bases). V was pared by 3 bases and J by 0 bases, with 15 bases between. CDR1 MNHEY and CDR2 SMNVEV come from the germline V gene (reference sequence). There are 17 residues in the CDR3. CDR3 sequence reads: CASSFRLGTYSYNEQFF. The CDR3 DNA follows: TGTGCCAGCAGTTTTCGTCTAGGGACTTACTCCTACAATGAGCAGTTCTTC.

CDR3 residues: CASSSCSRGRSPRTEAFF. CDR3 bases: TGTGCCAGCAGCTCCTGCTCCAGGGGGCGTTCTCCACGGACTGAAGCTTTCTTT. V and J are TRBV21-1 and TRBJ1-1; TRBD1 is taken as the D call from the table, unchecked against the DNA. TRBV21-1 is a pseudogene locus. The CDR3 runs to 18 residues.

In its sample, this clonotype was seen a few times. The J gene is TRBJ2-2, the V gene TRBV18, with 7 bases lining up with TRBD1. The CDR3 extends over 16 amino acids. The junction had 6 bases not matched to a gene; V was cut back by 3 bases and J by 2 bases. CDR1 is KGHSH and CDR2 is LQKENI in the germline V gene. Here the CDR3 reads CASSPIGTVNTGELFF. CDR3 in DNA: TGTGCCAGCTCACCGATCGGGACAGTTAACACCGGGGAGCTGTTTTTT.

This clonotype was found a few times. CDR3 nucleotide sequence: TGTGCCAGCAGCCCCGGGACCAACAAACCTTACGAGCAGTACTTC. This sequence encodes CASSPGTNKPYEQYF. The V and J genes are TRBV5-6 and TRBJ2-7; possibly TRBD1 or TRBD2 for D (5 bases each). In germline, CDR1 is SGHDT, CDR2 YYEEEE. V lost 4 bases and J 4 bases, leaving 18 bases between the germline ends. This CDR3 is 15 amino acids long.

This clonotype appeared a few times. This sequence joins TRBV11-2 and TRBJ2-7, with 8 positions matching TRBD2. The CDR3 is 16 amino acids. The J segment lost 0 bases and the V segment lost 4 bases, leaving 8 bases of the junction unmatched. Germline CDR1 reads SGHAT; CDR2 reads FQNNGV. The CDR3 here is CASSWGRLASSYEQYF. Here the CDR3 DNA reads TGTGCCAGCAGCTGGGGGCGACTAGCGAGCTCCTACGAGCAGTACTTC.

The chain uses TRBV24-1 and TRBJ2-1; D might be TRBD1 (6 bases). Trimming shortened V by 3 bases and J by 8 bases, and 13 bases separated the two germline ends. CDR1 KGHDR and CDR2 SFDVKD come from the germline V gene. The CDR3 has 14 residues. The CDR3 bases are TGTGCCACCAGTGATCCACAGGGAATGGATGAGCAGTTCTTC. Translation: CATSDPQGMDEQFF.

The chain recombines TRBV12-3 or TRBV12-4 with TRBJ1-1, with 7 bases identical to TRBD1. CDR3 size: 14 residues. The trim removed 5 bases at V and 0 bases at J, leaving 3 bases unmatched. CDR3 in amino acids: CASSPTGVNTEAFF. In nucleotides, the CDR3 is TGTGCCAGCAGTCCTACAGGGGTGAACACTGAAGCTTTCTTT.

This clonotype has more than one count but fewer than ten. This chain connects TRBV10-3 to TRBJ2-7, with D possibly being TRBD1 (6 bases). Looked up from germline, CDR1 is ENHRY and CDR2 is SYGVKD. This CDR3 contains 12 residues. The ends were cut back, 6 bases at V and 10 bases at J, with 16 bases in the middle. CDR3 sequence (DNA): TGTGCCATCAGGCCCCTACAGGGCCCCCAGTACTTC. Its protein product is CAIRPLQGPQYF.

This chain joins TRBV14 and TRBJ2-1, with D possibly being TRBD2 (6 bases). Germline V gene sequence: CDR1 SGHDN, CDR2 FVKESK. This CDR3 contains 16 residues. Trimming removed 1 base at V and 6 bases at J, with 16 bases between. The CDR3 coding sequence is TGTGCCAGCAGCCAAGTTGGCGGGAAGACCCCCAATGAGCAGTTCTTC. It translates to CASSQVGGKTPNEQFF.

This clonotype has ten or more counts. The chain combines TRBV7-3 with TRBJ2-5; D gene unclear. V was trimmed by 5 bases and J by 5 bases, leaving 18 bases between them. The V gene's germline CDR1 is SGHTA and CDR2 FQGTGA. The CDR3 runs 15 residues. The CDR3 loop reads CASSPTGAAGETQYF. DNA of the CDR3: TGTGCCAGCAGCCCCACCGGAGCCGCCGGCGAGACCCAGTACTTC. Variable domain in full (rest from reference TRBV7-3 and TRBJ2-5): GAGVSQTPSNKVTEKGKYVELRCDPISGHTALYWYRQSLGQGPEFLIYFQGTGAADDSGLPNDRFFAVRPEGSVSTLKIQRTERGDSAVYLCASSPTGAAGETQYFGPGTRLLVL.

This clonotype was picked up a small number of times. This CDR3 is CASSATTGNGGEQYF. The CDR3 DNA sequence: TGTGCCAGCAGCGCTACGACAGGGAATGGTGGCGAGCAGTACTTC. V gene TRBV9 combines with J gene TRBJ2-7; 7 bases align to TRBD1. V shed 3 bases and J 6 bases; nucleotides not matched to a gene: 12. Germline values: CDR1 SGDLS, CDR2 YYNGEE. The CDR3 spans 15 residues.

The CDR3 DNA sequence: TGTGCCAGCACCTTGGACCAAAAATACAATGAGCAGTTCTTC. Its translation: CASTLDQKYNEQFF. This rearrangement joins TRBV7-9 to TRBJ2-1; no definite D call. The CDR3 runs to 14 residues. Germline V gene lookup returns CDR1 SEHNR and CDR2 FQNEAQ (reference sequence). With 7 bases removed from V and 4 bases from J, the gap between germline ends came to 14 bases.

The sample holds many counts of this clonotype. The rearrangement joins TRBV29-1 to TRBJ1-2; the match to TRBD1 covers 7 bases. The CDR3 extends over 12 amino acids. The junction had 7 bases not matched to a gene; V was cut back by 4 bases and J by 8 bases. Looked up from germline, CDR1 is SQVTM and CDR2 is ANQGSEA. CDR3 residues: CSVGKDREGYTF. The DNA for the CDR3 is TGCAGCGTTGGGAAAGACAGGGAAGGCTACACCTTC.

This clonotype was counted at least ten times. J is TRBJ1-6 and V is TRBV5-6; D is uncertain. Trimming stripped 2 bases from V and 8 bases from J, with 8 bases between. CDR1 is SGHDT, CDR2 YYEEEE, per germline. The CDR3 runs 13 residues. CDR3 bases: TGTGCCAGCAGCTTACGCCGGGATTCACCCCTCCACTTT. As protein: CASSLRRDSPLHF.

This sequence joins TRBV30 and TRBJ1-1; D unclear. Trimming stripped 0 bases from V and 4 bases from J, with 9 bases between. Germline loops: CDR1 GTSNPN, CDR2 SVGIG (reference sequence). The CDR3 consists of 13 residues. The CDR3 region is CAWSVARSTEAFF. The DNA for the CDR3 is TGTGCCTGGAGTGTAGCCAGGAGCACTGAAGCTTTCTTT.

This clonotype was detected ten times or more. The rearrangement links TRBV5-1 to TRBJ1-2; maybe TRBD1 (5 bases). CDR1 and CDR2 from the germline V gene are SGHRS and YFSETQ. This CDR3 is built from 16 residues. Trimming shortened V by 0 bases and J by 5 bases, and 17 bases separated the two germline ends. The CDR3 DNA is TGCGCCAGCAGCTTGGATTGGGACCCGGAGGGGTATGGCTACACCTTC. It translates to CASSLDWDPEGYGYTF. Combining the CDR3 with reference TRBV5-1 and TRBJ1-2 gives the whole variable domain KAGVTQTPRYLIKTRGQQVTLSCSPISGHRSVSWYQQTPGQGLQFLFEYFSETQRNKGNFPGRFSGRQFSNSRSEMNVSTLELGDSALYLCASSLDWDPEGYGYTFGSGTRLTVV.

CDR3 coding DNA: TGTGCCTGGGCCCTAATGAACACCGGGGAGCTGTTTTTT. Translated: CAWALMNTGELFF. This rearrangement joins TRBV30 to TRBJ2-2; no reliable D call. The CDR3 is 13 residues long. V was trimmed by 5 bases and J by 1 base, leaving 8 bases between them. Germline V gene data show CDR1 as GTSNPN and CDR2 as SVGIG (reference sequence).

This clonotype was seen ten or more times. V usage is TRBV20-1 and J usage is TRBJ2-7; 7 nucleotides line up with TRBD2. Germline assignment: CDR1 DFQATT and CDR2 SNEGSKA (reference sequence). J lost 3 bases, V lost 0 bases, and 11 bases had no gene match. This CDR3 comprises 16 residues. Written as DNA, the CDR3 is TGCAGTGCTAGAGATCCCATGGCGGGAGCGGGCTACGAGCAGTACTTC. Translating gives CSARDPMAGAGYEQYF.

The chain combines TRBV15 with TRBJ2-2; no clear D. V was clipped by 0 bases and J by 4 bases, with 6 bases between them. The CDR3 totals 14 residues. Per germline, CDR1 LNHNV and CDR2 YYDKDF (reference sequence). The CDR3 reads CATSRDWSTGELFF. The CDR3 bases are TGTGCCACCAGCAGAGATTGGAGCACCGGGGAGCTGTTTTTT.

This clonotype showed up many times. V usage is TRBV9 and J usage is TRBJ2-5, with 12 bases aligning to TRBD2. V lost 4 bases and J lost 4; bases outside the gene matches: 5. Germline CDR1 SGDLS, CDR2 YYNGEE. The CDR3 extends over 15 amino acids. This chain's CDR3 is CASSTTSGRRETQYF. The CDR3 nucleotides read TGTGCCAGCAGCACCACTAGCGGGAGGCGAGAGACCCAGTACTTC.

In this sample, this clonotype turned up a few times. This chain links TRBV7-2 with TRBJ2-7, with 10 positions matching TRBD1. V lost 5 bases, J lost 2 bases, and 6 bases stayed unmatched. The CDR3 covers 15 residues. Germline V CDR1 and CDR2: SGHTA, FQGNSA. The CDR3 here is CASSPRTGGTYEQYF. The CDR3 DNA sequence: TGTGCCAGCAGCCCACGGACAGGGGGTACCTACGAGCAGTACTTC.

The V and J genes are TRBV7-2 and TRBJ2-1; 7 nucleotides align to TRBD1. Germline V gene data show CDR1 as SGHTA and CDR2 as FQGNSA. J was trimmed by 12 bases and V by 5 bases; bases with no gene match: 4. The CDR3 covers 11 residues. CDR3 DNA sequence: TGTGCCAGCAGCATGGACAGGCCGCAGTTCTTC. This codes for CASSMDRPQFF.